This TCR beta chain is from a study of PD-1 blockade in classical Hodgkin lymphoma. The study's findings and limits: Baseline TCR diversity was reportedly lower in newly diagnosed patients than in healthy donors. It was reported as lower still in relapsed/refractory patients. By cycle point C4D1, TCR diversity had risen significantly in CD4+ cells (but not CD8+ cells). Nivolumab starters within 1 year of ASCT were excluded. Newly diagnosed and completely responding patients shared comparable baseline diversity.

The data were produced by immunoSEQ multiplex PCR, yet TCRdb's version contains in-frame clones alone and is incomplete. The sample holds 50,000 to 65,000 clones; under 95% are singletons and the top ten take approximately 10%. In this sample, this clone turned up once. The antigen is undetermined. Time point reported: cycle 4 day 1 (C4D1), after less than seven weeks of nivolumab. In every patient, relapse followed autologous stem cell transplantation, while exposure to brentuximab vedotin differed. This material consisted of peripheral blood mononuclear cells (PBMCs), taken before the fourth cycle of nivolumab. This TCR was recovered from a human donor with classical Hodgkin lymphoma.

CDR3 sequence reads: CASSGVANSPLHF. The CDR3 DNA follows: TGTGCCAGCAGCGGGGTCGCTAATTCACCCCTCCACTTT. This chain links TRBV6-5 with TRBJ1-6; D is ambiguous. V lost 6 bases to trimming and J lost 6 bases, with 9 bases between them. Germline CDR1 MNHEY, CDR2 SVGAGI. This CDR3 has 13 residues.